These 4 T cell receptor beta chains were sequenced from one sample in a study of CXCR3-negative and CXCR3-positive naive CD8 T cells. Study conclusions and caveats: Against CXCR3-negative naive cells, CXCR3-positive naive cells showed more hydrophobic TRB CDR3s.

No antigen is known for these receptors. Libraries were UMI-labeled 5' RACE TRB cDNA. TCRdb reprocessed the 5' RACE reads and reports one entry per CDR3 protein, with no DNA. Its table records about 92,000 distinct CDR3 sequences. The sequenced sample consisted of naive CXCR3+ CD8+ T cells from blood. The subset denotes: CD45RO-CCR7+CD27+CD95- naive CD8+ T cells expressing CXCR3 (TNR3+). These receptor sequences come from a human donor in good health. Some clones in this sample may be carry-over from other donors' samples.

This chain connects TRBV12-3 or TRBV12-4 to TRBJ2-7. This CDR3 is 14 amino acids long. The CDR3 spells CASSLLGGSYEQYF.

This chain uses TRBV6-6 with TRBJ2-7. The V gene's germline CDR1 is MNHNY and CDR2 SVGAGI (reference sequence). The CDR3 is 16 residues long. CDR3 sequence reads: CASSYSMRPDSYEQYF.

This chain connects TRBV6-6 to TRBJ2-2; TCRdb indicates TRBD2, and absent DNA this call remains unverified. Germline lookup yields CDR1 MNHNY and CDR2 SVGAGI (reference sequence). CDR3 length equals 18 residues. The CDR3 reads CASSSSGLAGENTGELFF.

V and J are TRBV7-6 and TRBJ1-2; there is no DNA to check the TCRdb D call of TRBD1. This CDR3 has 13 residues. Germline V gene data show CDR1 as SGHVS and CDR2 as FNYEAQ. The CDR3 spells CASSFLQGVGYTF. The whole variable domain, filled in from reference TRBV7-6 and TRBJ1-2, reads GAGVSQSPRYKVTKRGQDVALRCDPISGHVSLYWYRQALGQGPEFLTYFNYEAQQDKSGLPNDRFSAERPEGSISTLTIQRTEQRDSAMYRCASSFLQGVGYTFGSGTRLTVV.